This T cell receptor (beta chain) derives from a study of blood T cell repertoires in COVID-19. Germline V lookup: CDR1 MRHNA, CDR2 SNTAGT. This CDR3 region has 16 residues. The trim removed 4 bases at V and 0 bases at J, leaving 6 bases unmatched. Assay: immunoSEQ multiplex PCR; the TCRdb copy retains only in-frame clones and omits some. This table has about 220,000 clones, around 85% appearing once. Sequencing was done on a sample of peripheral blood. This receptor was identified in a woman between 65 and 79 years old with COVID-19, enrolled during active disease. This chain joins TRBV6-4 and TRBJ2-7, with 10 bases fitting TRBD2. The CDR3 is CASSAQAGGSSYEQYF. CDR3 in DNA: TGTGCCAGCAGTGCCCAAGCGGGGGGGAGCTCCTACGAGCAGTACTTC.